This T cell receptor (beta chain) was recorded in a study of control samples from healthy donors and cancer patients. CDR3 length equals 15 residues. In germline, CDR1 is SGHRS, CDR2 YFSETQ. The junction had 9 bases not matched to a gene; V was cut back by 4 bases and J by 3 bases. Some clones are missing from TCRdb's copy, which holds only in-frame ones; the method was immunoSEQ multiplex PCR. The repertoire includes around 75,000 clones, around 82% of them detected once, and 25% to 30% sits in the top ten. The gene calls are TRBV5-1 and TRBJ2-5, with 7 bases matching TRBD1. Material: blood. The source is a man between 50 and 59 years old in good health. CDR3 sequence: CASSIAGTEKETQYF. For the CDR3, the DNA is TGCGCCAGCAGCATAGCCGGGACAGAAAAAGAGACCCAGTACTTC.